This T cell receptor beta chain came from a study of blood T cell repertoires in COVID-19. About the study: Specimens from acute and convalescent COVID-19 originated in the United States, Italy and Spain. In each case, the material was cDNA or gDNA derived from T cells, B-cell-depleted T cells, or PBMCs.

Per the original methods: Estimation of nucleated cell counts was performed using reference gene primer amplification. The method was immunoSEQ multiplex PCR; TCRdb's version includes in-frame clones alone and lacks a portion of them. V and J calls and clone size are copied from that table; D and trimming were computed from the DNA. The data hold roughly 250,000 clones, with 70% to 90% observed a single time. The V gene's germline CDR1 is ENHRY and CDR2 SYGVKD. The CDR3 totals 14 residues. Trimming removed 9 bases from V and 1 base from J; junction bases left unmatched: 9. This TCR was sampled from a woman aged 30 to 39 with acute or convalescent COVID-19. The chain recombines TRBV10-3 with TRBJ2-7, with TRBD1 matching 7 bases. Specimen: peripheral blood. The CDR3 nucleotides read TGTGCCATTAGGACCGGGACAGCTTCCTACGAGCAGTACTTC. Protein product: CAIRTGTASYEQYF.